This T cell receptor beta chain is from a study of STAT5B mutations in CD4+ large granular lymphocyte leukemia. Study-wide findings and caveats: 8/27 top patient clones versus 2/35 control clones were TRBV06-family. Main leukemic clonotypes were patient-specific, but more than 20% appeared at low frequency elsewhere. Without putative leukemic clones, patient CD4-sorted repertoires remained more clonal than healthy CD4+ repertoires.

In regard to this clone: Its antigen remains unidentified.

The germline gives CDR1 LNHNV, CDR2 YYDKDF (reference sequence). This CDR3 has 14 amino acids. V was pared by 5 bases and J by 1 base, with 11 bases between. Using immunoSEQ multiplex PCR, the repertoire was profiled, and TCRdb retains in-frame clones only, with some absent. The sample lists over 45,000 clones; about 70% were seen once. The chain is built from TRBV15 and TRBJ1-1; possible D gene TRBD1, 6 bases. This TCR came from a human donor in good health. What was sequenced was CD4+ T cells from blood buffy coats. The CDR3 protein is CATSWDTTNTEAFF. In nucleotides, the CDR3 is TGTGCCACCAGCTGGGACACAACGAACACTGAAGCTTTCTTT.